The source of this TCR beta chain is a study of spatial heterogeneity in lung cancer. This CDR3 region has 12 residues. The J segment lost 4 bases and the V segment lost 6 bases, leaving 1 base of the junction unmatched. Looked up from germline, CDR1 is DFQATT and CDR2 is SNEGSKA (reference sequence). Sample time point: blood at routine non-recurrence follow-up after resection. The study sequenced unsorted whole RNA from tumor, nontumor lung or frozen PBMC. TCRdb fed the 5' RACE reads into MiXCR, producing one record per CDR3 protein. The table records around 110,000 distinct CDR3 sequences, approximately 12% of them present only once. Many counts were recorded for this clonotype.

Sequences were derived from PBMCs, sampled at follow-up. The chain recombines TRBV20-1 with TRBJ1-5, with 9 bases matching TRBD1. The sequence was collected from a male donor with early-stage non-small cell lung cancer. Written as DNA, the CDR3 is TGCAGTGCGGGGACAGGGAATCAGCCCCAGCATTTT. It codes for CSAGTGNQPQHF.